Listed below are T cell receptor beta chains from one sample, sequenced in a study of blood T cell repertoires in COVID-19. Assay used: immunoSEQ multiplex PCR; TCRdb lists only in-frame clones, some missing. The sample lists 150,000 to 200,000 clones, just over 90% occurring once. The sequenced material came from peripheral blood. These receptors were taken from a woman aged 60-75 years with COVID-19, enrolled during active disease. The CDR3 runs from the conserved cysteine through the conserved F or W. D genes are given only for firm matches. The size entry is marked missing in some rows and otherwise reads once, few, many or a size class.

TRBJ1-1	TRBV6-5	-	-	CASSYRANTEAFF	TGTGCCAGCAGTTATAGAGCGAACACTGAAGCTTTCTTT
TRBJ1-3	TRBV27	-	-	CASSLPGQGNTIYF	TGTGCCAGCAGTTTACCCGGACAGGGAAACACCATATATTTT
TRBJ2-2	TRBV4-1	-	-	CASSQEPVESDTGELFF	TGCGCCAGCAGCCAAGAGCCCGTAGAGTCGGACACCGGGGAGCTGTTTTTT
TRBJ1-5	TRBV4-1	-	once	CASSQRWGGSNQPQHF	TGCGCCAGCAGCCAAAGATGGGGGGGGTCCAATCAGCCCCAGCATTTT
TRBJ1-2	TRBV2	TRBD1	once	CATSSGQNYGYTF	TGTGCCACCTCCTCGGGACAGAACTATGGCTACACCTTC
TRBJ1-4	TRBV27	-	-	CASLDPRGEKLFF	TGTGCCAGTCTTGACCCTAGGGGCGAAAAACTGTTTTTT
TRBJ1-2	TRBV12-3/TRBV12-4	-	-	CASSWAQSYTF	TGTGCCAGCAGTTGGGCACAGAGCTACACCTTC
TRBJ2-2	TRBV2	-	-	CASSGGLAVNTGELFF	TGTGCCAGCAGTGGTGGGTTAGCGGTTAACACCGGGGAGCTGTTTTTT
TRBJ2-7	TRBV4-3	TRBD1	-	CASSRWGQGGYEQYF	TGCGCCAGCAGCCGTTGGGGACAGGGAGGCTACGAGCAGTACTTC
TRBJ1-1	TRBV6-5	TRBD1	-	CASRNRGRGNTEAFF	TGTGCCAGCAGAAATAGGGGGCGCGGGAACACTGAAGCTTTCTTT
TRBJ1-3	TRBV3-1/TRBV3-2	-	-	CASSHDRNSGNTIYF	TGTGCCAGCAGCCATGATAGAAACTCTGGAAACACCATATATTTT